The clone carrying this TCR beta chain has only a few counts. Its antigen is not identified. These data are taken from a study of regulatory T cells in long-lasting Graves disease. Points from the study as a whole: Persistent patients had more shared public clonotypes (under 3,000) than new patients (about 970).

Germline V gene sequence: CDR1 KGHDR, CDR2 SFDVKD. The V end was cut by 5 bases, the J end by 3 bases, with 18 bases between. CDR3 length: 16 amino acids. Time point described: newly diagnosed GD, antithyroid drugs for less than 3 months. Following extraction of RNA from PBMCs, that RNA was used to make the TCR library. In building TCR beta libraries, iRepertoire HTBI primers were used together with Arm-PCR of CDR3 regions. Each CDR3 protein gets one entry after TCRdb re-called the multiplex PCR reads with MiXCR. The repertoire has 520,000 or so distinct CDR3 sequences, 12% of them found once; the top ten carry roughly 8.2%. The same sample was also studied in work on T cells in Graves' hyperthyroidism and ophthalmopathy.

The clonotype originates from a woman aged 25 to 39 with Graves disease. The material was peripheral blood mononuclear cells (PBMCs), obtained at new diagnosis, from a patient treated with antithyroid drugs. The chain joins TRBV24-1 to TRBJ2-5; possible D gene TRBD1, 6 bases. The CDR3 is CATSAFEAAGEETQYF. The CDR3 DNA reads TGTGCCACCAGTGCCTTCGAAGCCGCAGGGGAAGAGACCCAGTACTTC.